This T cell receptor (beta chain) stems from a study of PD-L1 blockade in urothelial cancer. In the study overall: Patients with male sex and bladder-origin urothelial cancer accounted for about nine tenths of the roughly 29 enrolled. Blood was subjected to analysis at 3 weeks (second dose) and 6 weeks following treatment start.

Each PCR reaction had synthetic TCR analog templates spiked into it. Clones were read by immunoSEQ multiplex PCR, and TCRdb kept only the in-frame ones, dropping some. This table holds tens of thousands of clones, roughly 89% found once. Trimming stripped 0 bases from V and 3 bases from J, with 13 bases between. The germline V gene encodes CDR1 SGDLS and CDR2 YYNGEE. This CDR3 is 16 amino acids long. Time point given: pretreatment peripheral blood. This chain links TRBV9 with TRBJ1-3; D is perhaps TRBD1 (5 bases). The receptor was isolated from a man aged 60-69 years with urothelial cancer. The source material was PBMCs, sampled around atezolizumab (anti-PD-L1) treatment. CDR3 coding DNA: TGTGCCAGCAGCGTAGTACCAACAGGAAATGGAAACACCATATATTTT. Translated: CASSVVPTGNGNTIYF. The whole variable domain, remainder taken from reference TRBV9 and TRBJ1-3, is DSGVTQTPKHLITATGQRVTLRCSPRSGDLSVYWYQQSLDQGLQFLIQYYNGEERAKGNILERFSAQQFPDLHSELNLSSLELGDSALYFCASSVVPTGNGNTIYFGEGSWLTVV.